Below, 2 T cell receptor beta chains from the same sample are listed, as sequenced in a study of tissue T cells after allogeneic stem cell transplantation. The assay was immunoSEQ multiplex PCR, and TCRdb's table has in-frame clones only and misses some. The sample consists of around 6,000 clones, roughly 67% of them appearing once. The sequenced sample was duodenum tissue, obtained at autopsy. Every receptor here comes from a woman aged 18-49 years with breast cancer.

This chain uses TRBV7-2 with TRBJ2-1; D uncertain. V gave up 8 bases and J gave up 6 bases, with 14 bases separating them. The CDR3 is 13 residues long. The germline V gene encodes CDR1 SGHTA and CDR2 FQGNSA. The CDR3 DNA follows: TGTGCCAGCTCTAGGGCAGAGATCAATGAGCAGTTCTTC. Its translation is CASSRAEINEQFF.

This clone was seen a handful of times. Other DNA sequences from this sample encode an identical CDR3 as well. The chain recombines TRBV15 with TRBJ2-1; D remains ambiguous. CDR3 length: 18 amino acids. CDR1 is LNHNV, CDR2 YYDKDF, per germline (reference sequence). V was cut by 0 bases and J by 8 bases, with 23 bases left in between. Here the CDR3 DNA reads TGTGCCACCAGCAGAGAGGATATTGGAGACCCGTTAATCGATGAGCAGTTCTTC. This codes for CATSREDIGDPLIDEQFF. Using reference TRBV15 and TRBJ2-1 for the parts outside the CDR3, the full variable domain is DAMVIQNPRYQVTQFGKPVTLSCSQTLNHNVMYWYQQKSSQAPKLLFHYYDKDFNNEADTPDNFQSRRPNTSFCFLDIRSPGLGDTAMYLCATSREDIGDPLIDEQFFGPGTRLTVL.